This T cell receptor (beta chain) was observed in a study of blood T cell repertoires in COVID-19. Whole-study context: Spain, Italy and the United States supplied samples that represented acute and convalescent COVID-19. Nucleic acid was either cDNA or gDNA, and it came from T cells, B-cell-depleted T cells, or PBMCs.

The assay was immunoSEQ multiplex PCR, and TCRdb's table has in-frame clones only and misses some. The sample holds about 35,000 clones, around nine tenths seen once. The sequence derives from a woman aged 70-85 years with active COVID-19. Sequences were obtained from peripheral blood.

The CDR3 bases are TGTGCCAGCAGCCCGGGTCCCCACTCTGGAAACACCATATATTTT. The encoded protein is CASSPGPHSGNTIYF. J is TRBJ1-3 and V is TRBV7-9; no clear D. The ends were cut back, 5 bases at V and 0 bases at J, with 11 bases in the middle. The CDR3 loop spans 15 amino acids. Germline CDR1 is SEHNR and CDR2 is FQNEAQ (reference sequence).